The 27 T cell receptor beta chains presented below share a single source sample, sequenced in a study of T cell responses to AZD1222 COVID-19 vaccine. Only in-frame clones appear in the TCRdb table, and some are missing; sequencing was by immunoSEQ multiplex PCR. The data show more than 60,000 clones, 65% to 90% seen once. Sample: peripheral blood, taken on day 0 of AZD1222 vaccination. The receptors derive from an adult in good health.

The chain employs TRBV13 and TRBJ2-5; no definite D call. Between the trimmed V and J ends, which lost 6 bases and 0 bases, there was a span of 8 bases. Germline V lookup: CDR1 PRHDT, CDR2 FYEKMQ (reference sequence). The CDR3 loop spans 13 amino acids. The CDR3 DNA is TGTGCCAGCAGAGCAGTCTACCAAGAGACCCAGTACTTC. Protein product: CASRAVYQETQYF.

The chain carries TRBV7-3 and TRBJ2-1; 11 positions agree with TRBD2. With V trimmed by 5 bases and J by 9 bases, 15 bases remained unmatched. CDR1 is SGHTA, CDR2 FQGTGA, per germline. The CDR3 runs 17 residues. The CDR3: CASSGRLSGGAGAEQFF. Here the CDR3 DNA reads TGTGCCAGCAGCGGAAGGCTTAGCGGGGGGGCCGGTGCTGAGCAGTTCTTC.

J is TRBJ1-2 and V is TRBV6-5; possible D gene TRBD1, 6 bases. CDR1 MNHEY and CDR2 SVGAGI come from the germline V gene. The V end lost 6 bases, the J end lost 3 bases, and 17 bases lay between the germline ends. CDR3 length: 15 amino acids. CDR3 sequence: CASRAAGGRYYGYTF. CDR3 DNA: TGTGCCAGCAGAGCGGCCGGGGGGCGATACTATGGCTACACCTTC.

The V gene is TRBV10-3, the J gene TRBJ1-4, with D unresolved. CDR1 is ENHRY, CDR2 SYGVKD, per germline. V dropped 0 bases and J dropped 3 bases, with 8 bases sitting between them. The CDR3 extends over 15 amino acids. CDR3 nucleotide sequence: TGTGCCATCAGTGAGTCTCGGCAGGCTAATGAAAAACTGTTTTTT. The encoded protein is CAISESRQANEKLFF.

V and J are TRBV5-4 and TRBJ2-2; no clear D. The CDR3 has 15 residues. Trimming stripped 4 bases from V and 5 bases from J, with 15 bases between. The germline V gene encodes CDR1 SGHNT and CDR2 YYREEE (reference sequence). CDR3 nucleotide sequence: TGTGCCAGCAGCCGAGAAAGGATCAAAACCGGGGAGCTGTTTTTT. Amino acids: CASSRERIKTGELFF.

The count of this clone is one. This chain links TRBV6-5 with TRBJ2-1, with TRBD2 matching 9 bases. The CDR3 consists of 15 residues. V lost 4 bases, J lost 9 bases, and 10 bases stayed unmatched. Germline-derived CDR1 and CDR2 are MNHEY and SVGAGI. For the CDR3, the DNA is TGTGCCAGCAGTTCCCAAAGCGGGGGGTTAGTTGAGCAGTTCTTC. It is translated as CASSSQSGGLVEQFF.

In regard to this clone: Within the sample, other DNA sequences also encode this same CDR3. V is TRBV5-1 and J is TRBJ2-7; D is perhaps TRBD2 (5 bases). The CDR3 runs 14 residues. The germline V gene has CDR1 SGHRS and CDR2 YFSETQ. V lost 6 bases, J lost 3 bases, and 16 bases lay in between. The CDR3 nucleotides read TGCGCCAGCACCTCCCCGGACTCAGTCTACGAGCAGTACTTC. This encodes CASTSPDSVYEQYF.

The chain has TRBV9 and TRBJ1-4; D gene ambiguous. The CDR3 is 15 residues long. V gave up 4 bases and J gave up 7 bases, with 17 bases separating them. Germline assignment: CDR1 SGDLS and CDR2 YYNGEE. The CDR3 DNA follows: TGTGCCAGCAGCTCAAGGCGAGGGTCCGGTGAAAAACTGTTTTTT. Its translation is CASSSRRGSGEKLFF.

The chain carries TRBV7-8 and TRBJ1-2; possible D gene TRBD1, 6 bases. This CDR3 region has 15 residues. Looked up from germline, CDR1 is SGHVS and CDR2 is FQNEAQ. Between the trimmed V and J ends, which lost 5 bases and 9 bases, there was a span of 22 bases. CDR3 nucleotide sequence: TGTGCCAGCAGCCCGTGTGGGGGGCGCCTGGTCTGCTACACCTTC. This gives the protein CASSPCGGRLVCYTF.

The chain recombines TRBV29-1 with TRBJ1-2; 9 bases are a match to TRBD1. The length of the CDR3 is 12 residues. Germline V gene data show CDR1 as SQVTM and CDR2 as ANQGSEA. The J segment lost 7 bases and the V segment lost 6 bases, leaving 6 bases of the junction unmatched. The CDR3 reads CSVRTGVFGYTF. CDR3 bases: TGCAGCGTGAGGACAGGGGTATTTGGCTACACCTTC. Full variable domain (outside the CDR3, taken from reference TRBV29-1 and TRBJ1-2): SAVISQKPSRDICQRGTSLTIQCQVDSQVTMMFWYRQQPGQSLTLIATANQGSEATYESGFVIDKFPISRPNLTFSTLTVSNMSPEDSSIYLCSVRTGVFGYTFGSGTRLTVV.

This clone has more than one count but fewer than ten. The V gene is TRBV11-3, the J gene TRBJ1-1, with no clear D. Germline-derived CDR1 and CDR2 are SGHNT and YENEEA. Trimming removed 3 bases from V and 1 base from J, with 6 bases in between. This CDR3 comprises 13 residues. CDR3 region: CASSFTSNTEAFF. Here the CDR3 DNA reads TGTGCCAGCAGCTTTACGTCGAACACTGAAGCTTTCTTT. Full variable domain (missing parts from reference TRBV11-3 and TRBJ1-1): EAGVVQSPRYKIIEKKQPVAFWCNPISGHNTLYWYLQNLGQGPELLIRYENEEAVDDSQLPKDRFSAERLKGVDSTLKIQPAELGDSAVYLCASSFTSNTEAFFGQGTRLTVV.

This chain links TRBV5-1 with TRBJ2-3; 10 positions match TRBD2. From germline, CDR1 is SGHRS and CDR2 YFSETQ. The CDR3 has 13 residues. With V trimmed by 5 bases and J by 11 bases, 8 bases remained unmatched. DNA for the CDR3: TGCGCCAGCAGTTTAGCGGGGGGACCGGAGCAGTATTTT. Amino acids: CASSLAGGPEQYF.

The J gene is TRBJ1-2, the V gene TRBV19; D is uncertain. V was clipped by 10 bases and J by 0 bases, with 21 bases between them. CDR3 size: 16 residues. Germline V lookup: CDR1 LNHDA, CDR2 SQIVND (reference sequence). As DNA, the CDR3 is TGTGCCACCTCCATCCAGCGCGGGGTAACTAACTATGGCTACACCTTC. It is translated as CATSIQRGVTNYGYTF.

The V call is TRBV19, the J call TRBJ2-2, with a tentative D call TRBD2 (6 bases). V dropped 4 bases and J dropped 6 bases, with 18 bases sitting between them. Germline CDR1 LNHDA, CDR2 SQIVND (reference sequence). This CDR3 contains 16 residues. This CDR3 reads CASSSPGGAGAGELFF. CDR3 nucleotides: TGTGCCAGTAGTAGCCCCGGGGGAGCGGGCGCCGGGGAGCTGTTTTTT.

J is TRBJ2-6 and V is TRBV3-1 (or the pseudogene TRBV3-2); D remains unclear. Germline V gives CDR1 LGHDT, CDR2 YNNKEL (reference sequence). V was clipped by 9 bases and J by 2 bases, with 11 bases between them. The CDR3 consists of 14 residues. The CDR3, as DNA: TGTGCCAGTGAAGGTGGTGCTGGGGCCAACGTCCTGACTTTC. Amino acids: CASEGGAGANVLTF.

This clone was detected once. The J gene is TRBJ2-5, the V gene TRBV5-1, with D perhaps given as TRBD1 or TRBD2 (6 bases each). The CDR3 covers 20 residues. Germline assignment: CDR1 SGHRS and CDR2 YFSETQ. Deletions cut 4 bases from V and 0 bases from J, with 28 bases between. As DNA, the CDR3 is TGCGCCAGCAGCGATGGCTTCCCGGGGGCAGCCGCCCTGTACCAAGAGACCCAGTACTTC. As protein: CASSDGFPGAAALYQETQYF.

The V call is TRBV6-5, the J call TRBJ1-1; the D is unclear. Trimming took off 3 bases at V and 1 base at J, with 15 bases between the two ends. CDR1 and CDR2 from the germline V gene are MNHEY and SVGAGI. CDR3 length: 16 residues. CDR3: CASSYGVRRPNTEAFF. As DNA, the CDR3 is TGTGCCAGCAGTTATGGGGTCAGACGACCGAACACTGAAGCTTTCTTT.

CDR3 in amino acids: CSVSSGVDNQPQHF. The CDR3 coding sequence is TGCAGCGTTTCGTCCGGGGTGGACAATCAGCCCCAGCATTTT. The chain links TRBV29-1 to TRBJ1-5, with unresolved D. CDR1 SQVTM and CDR2 ANQGSEA come from the germline V gene. V was clipped by 5 bases and J by 3 bases, with 14 bases between them. The CDR3 covers 14 residues. The full variable domain, completed using reference TRBV29-1 and TRBJ1-5, is SAVISQKPSRDICQRGTSLTIQCQVDSQVTMMFWYRQQPGQSLTLIATANQGSEATYESGFVIDKFPISRPNLTFSTLTVSNMSPEDSSIYLCSVSSGVDNQPQHFGDGTRLSIL.

This clone was detected only once. The chain has TRBV5-6 and TRBJ1-1; D gene uncertain. The V end lost 6 bases, the J end lost 1 base, and 10 bases lay between the germline ends. CDR1 is SGHDT, CDR2 YYEEEE, per germline. The CDR3 is 13 amino acids. The CDR3 sequence is CASTIGKNTEAFF. The CDR3 DNA reads as TGTGCCAGCACCATAGGGAAGAACACTGAAGCTTTCTTT. Combining the CDR3 with reference TRBV5-6 and TRBJ1-1 gives the whole variable domain DAGVTQSPTHLIKTRGQQVTLRCSPKSGHDTVSWYQQALGQGPQFIFQYYEEEERQRGNFPDRFSGHQFPNYSSELNVNALLLGDSALYLCASTIGKNTEAFFGQGTRLTVV.

This chain links TRBV4-1 with TRBJ1-6; tentative D call: TRBD1 (6 bases). From germline, CDR1 is MGHRA and CDR2 YSYEKL. The CDR3 has 17 amino acids. Trimming removed 3 bases at V and 6 bases at J, with 18 bases between. The CDR3: CASSHAVVLGGNSPLHF. CDR3 nucleotides: TGCGCCAGCAGCCATGCAGTGGTTTTAGGGGGTAATTCACCCCTCCACTTT.

The chain links TRBV2 to TRBJ2-7; unclear D gene. The CDR3 length is 12 residues. The germline CDR1 and CDR2 sequences are SNHLY and FYNNEI. V dropped 5 bases and J dropped 5 bases, with 10 bases sitting between them. The CDR3 loop reads CASSSLWDEQYF. The CDR3 bases are TGTGCCAGCAGTTCACTTTGGGACGAGCAGTACTTC. The full variable domain, in which reference TRBV2 and TRBJ2-7 provide the parts outside the CDR3, is EPEVTQTPSHQVTQMGQEVILRCVPISNHLYFYWYRQILGQKVEFLVSFYNNEISEKSEIFDDQFSVERPDGSNFTLKIRSTKLEDSAMYFCASSSLWDEQYFGPGTRLTVT.

This sequence joins TRBV18 and TRBJ2-6; D not certain. The CDR3 totals 12 residues. The germline V gene encodes CDR1 KGHSH and CDR2 LQKENI. V dropped 3 bases and J dropped 3 bases, with 0 bases sitting between them. DNA of the CDR3: TGTGCCAGCTCACCTGGGGCCAACGTCCTGACTTTC. Encoded protein: CASSPGANVLTF.

This sequence joins TRBV5-1 and TRBJ2-7; possibly TRBD2 for D (5 bases). This CDR3 has 13 residues. Between the trimmed V and J ends, which lost 5 bases and 7 bases, there was a span of 16 bases. Germline values: CDR1 SGHRS, CDR2 YFSETQ. DNA for the CDR3: TGCGCCAGCAGTCCCGTCGTGGACTGGGAGCAGTACTTC. Its translation: CASSPVVDWEQYF. Looking up the rest from reference TRBV5-1 and TRBJ2-7 gives the full variable domain: KAGVTQTPRYLIKTRGQQVTLSCSPISGHRSVSWYQQTPGQGLQFLFEYFSETQRNKGNFPGRFSGRQFSNSRSEMNVSTLELGDSALYLCASSPVVDWEQYFGPGTRLTVT.

The CDR3: CASTDSVRRVYGYTF. DNA of the CDR3: TGTGCCAGCACCGATTCGGTGAGGCGGGTCTATGGCTACACCTTC. The chain links TRBV28 to TRBJ1-2; D not certain. Trimming pared 7 bases from V and 4 bases from J, leaving 19 bases between. Germline V CDR1 and CDR2: MDHEN, SYDVKM. This CDR3 has 15 residues.

V usage is TRBV18 and J usage is TRBJ1-5, with 8 bases aligning to TRBD1. The CDR3 runs 17 residues. The germline V gene has CDR1 KGHSH and CDR2 LQKENI. The trim removed 0 bases at V and 0 bases at J, leaving 4 bases unmatched. Here the CDR3 reads CASSPPARGLSNQPQHF. The DNA for the CDR3 is TGTGCCAGCTCACCACCCGCCAGGGGGCTTAGCAATCAGCCCCAGCATTTT.

V and J are TRBV18 and TRBJ1-5; TRBD1 is a possible D gene (5 bases). In germline, CDR1 is KGHSH, CDR2 LQKENI. Trimming stripped 2 bases from V and 6 bases from J, with 14 bases between. This CDR3 region has 15 residues. The CDR3 DNA follows: TGTGCCAGCTCACCAGAACAGTCCGGGGGTCAGCCCCAGCATTTT. This codes for CASSPEQSGGQPQHF.

The chain is built from TRBV6-5 and TRBJ1-1; TRBD1 agrees at 9 bases. Per the germline V gene, CDR1 is MNHEY and CDR2 is SVGAGI. CDR3 length: 14 residues. Written as DNA, the CDR3 is TGTTACAGCCGGGACAGGGTTTCGACCACTGAAGCTTTCTTT. Translation: CYSRDRVSTTEAFF.